These 11 T cell receptor beta chains came from one sample sequenced in a study of cytomegalovirus exposure and HLA in healthy donors. Using immunoSEQ multiplex PCR, the repertoire was profiled, and TCRdb retains in-frame clones only, with some absent. The repertoire includes some 110,000 clones, just under 95% of them detected once, and around 1.3% sits in the top ten. The sequenced sample was PBMCs. Source of these receptors: a woman aged 18 to 35 in good health and CMV-seronegative.

The V gene is TRBV13, the J gene TRBJ2-5; 10 positions match TRBD1. CDR3 length: 14 amino acids. J lost 5 bases, V lost 5 bases, and 5 bases had no gene match. CDR1 is PRHDT, CDR2 FYEKMQ, per germline (reference sequence). CDR3 loop: CASSQPGQGETQYF. The CDR3 bases are TGTGCCAGCAGCCAGCCGGGACAGGGGGAGACCCAGTACTTC.

This chain connects TRBV2 to TRBJ2-1, with TRBD1 as a possible D gene (6 bases). There are 16 residues in the CDR3. V lost 4 bases, J lost 1 base, and 14 bases lay in between. CDR1 is SNHLY, CDR2 FYNNEI, per germline. CDR3 nucleotide sequence: TGTGCCAGCAGTGGGTTGAGGACAGTATCCTACAATGAGCAGTTCTTC. Encoded protein: CASSGLRTVSYNEQFF.

Comment on this clone: This sample includes further DNA sequences coding for the same CDR3. The chain joins TRBV5-1 to TRBJ1-5; TRBD1 might be the D (5 bases). The CDR3 is 13 residues long. The germline V gene has CDR1 SGHRS and CDR2 YFSETQ. Trimming cost V 1 base and J 5 bases, with 7 bases left between them. The CDR3 bases are TGCGCCAGCAGCTTGACGGGGGATCAGCCCCAGCATTTT. Translating it yields CASSLTGDQPQHF.

This chain joins TRBV6-5 and TRBJ2-5; D may be TRBD1 (5 bases). The germline CDR1 and CDR2 sequences are MNHEY and SVGAGI. V was trimmed by 6 bases and J by 0 bases, leaving 14 bases between them. There are 15 residues in the CDR3. CDR3 loop: CASSPGARNQETQYF. In nucleotides, the CDR3 is TGTGCCAGCAGCCCTGGGGCGAGGAACCAAGAGACCCAGTACTTC.

The chain couples TRBV6-5 to TRBJ1-5; weak D call: TRBD1 (5 bases). The CDR3 consists of 15 residues. Trimming removed 6 bases from V and 0 bases from J, with 12 bases in between. Germline loops: CDR1 MNHEY, CDR2 SVGAGI. CDR3 in DNA: TGTGCCAGCAGAGCAGGGCTGCGTAGCAATCAGCCCCAGCATTTT. This translates into CASRAGLRSNQPQHF.

This clone appeared once. The V and J genes are TRBV2 and TRBJ2-1, with 8 bases fitting TRBD2. Germline CDR1 reads SNHLY; CDR2 reads FYNNEI. Trimming removed 3 bases from V and 4 bases from J; junction bases left unmatched: 17. This CDR3 has 19 residues. For the CDR3, the DNA is TGTGCCAGCAGTGAGTGGTTAGCGGGATTCCCCCACGGATACAATGAGCAGTTCTTC. Encoded protein: CASSEWLAGFPHGYNEQFF.

The rearrangement links TRBV10-3 to TRBJ1-1; D remains unclear. Germline V gene lookup returns CDR1 ENHRY and CDR2 SYGVKD. The CDR3 is 14 amino acids. Trimming pared 1 base from V and 3 bases from J, leaving 9 bases between. The CDR3 region has the DNA TGTGCCATCAGTGAGTTGGGGAGCTACACTGAAGCTTTCTTT. Protein product: CAISELGSYTEAFF.

The chain recombines TRBV6-6 with TRBJ1-5; 8 bases map to TRBD1. CDR1 MNHNY and CDR2 SVGAGI come from the germline V gene (reference sequence). CDR3 length: 16 residues. V lost 6 bases and J lost 1; bases outside the gene matches: 8. CDR3 coding DNA: TGTGCCAGCAGGAAACAGGGGGTGGGGAGCAATCAGCCCCAGCATTTT. Amino acids: CASRKQGVGSNQPQHF.

CDR3 residues: CAAGPDSNQPQHF. In nucleotides, the CDR3 is TGTGCTGCAGGGCCCGATAGCAATCAGCCCCAGCATTTT. J is TRBJ1-5 and V is TRBV30; D is possibly TRBD1 (5 bases). The CDR3 contains 13 residues. The V gene's germline CDR1 is GTSNPN and CDR2 SVGIG (reference sequence).

About this clone: The junction differs from germline at one of its ends, possibly a read error. The chain carries TRBV2 and TRBJ2-2, with a tentative D call TRBD2 (5 bases). CDR1 is SNHLY, CDR2 FYNNEI, per germline. The CDR3 runs 14 residues. CDR3 residues: CASPLSDNNGELFF. CDR3 nucleotides: TGTGCCAGCCCCCTTAGCGACAACAACGGGGAGCTGTTTTTT.

J is TRBJ2-7 and V is TRBV5-1; the match to TRBD1 covers 9 bases. V trimming: 3 bases; J trimming: 1 base; junction bases outside the gene matches: 5. The CDR3 spans 15 residues. Germline V CDR1 and CDR2: SGHRS, YFSETQ. The CDR3 nucleotides are TGCGCCAGCAGCTACTCCGGGACAGGGTCCTACGAGCAGTACTTC. Protein sequence: CASSYSGTGSYEQYF.